Below are 9 T cell receptor beta chains sequenced from a single sample in a study of identical twins. TCRdb ran MiXCR on the 5' RACE reads and lists one entry per CDR3 protein. Of approximately 210,000 distinct CDR3 sequences in the sample, approximately 7.1% are singletons; the top ten hold 13% to 15%. Separately, the same data were catalogued under a study of T cells expressing NK-cell markers.

The specimen was CD8+ T cells sorted from blood. Source of these receptors: a young woman in good health.

This chain joins TRBV19 and TRBJ2-7; TRBD1 might be the D (6 bases). This CDR3 comprises 14 residues. Trimming removed 6 bases from V and 5 bases from J, with 17 bases in between. Germline-derived CDR1 and CDR2 are LNHDA and SQIVND (reference sequence). Here the CDR3 reads CASRNREHSDEQYF. CDR3 DNA: TGTGCCAGTAGGAACAGGGAACACTCGGACGAGCAGTACTTC.

This clonotype has at least ten counts. V is TRBV7-9 and J is TRBJ2-7; weak D call: TRBD1 (7 bases). There are 16 residues in the CDR3. Trimming stripped 5 bases from V and 4 bases from J, with 21 bases between. Germline CDR1 is SEHNR and CDR2 is FQNEAQ (reference sequence). The CDR3 here is CASSTNLVRGRYEQYF. CDR3 nucleotides: TGTGCCAGCAGCACGAATTTGGTCAGGGGGAGGTACGAGCAGTACTTC.

This clonotype was observed a few times. The chain uses TRBV12-3 or TRBV12-4 and TRBJ1-2, with TRBD1 matching 9 bases. V was pared by 2 bases and J by 5 bases, with 3 bases of the junction left unmatched. The CDR3 consists of 14 residues. In DNA form, the CDR3 reads TGTGCCAGCAGTTTAACCGGGACAGGGTATGGCTACACCTTC. Its translation: CASSLTGTGYGYTF.

V is TRBV6-1 and J is TRBJ2-7; TRBD1 matches at 9 bases. Trimming at V came to 7 bases and at J to 5 bases, leaving 12 bases not matched to a gene. The CDR3 consists of 15 residues. Germline V gene data show CDR1 as MNHNS and CDR2 as SASEGT. CDR3 sequence: CASIQLGTGRNEQYF. The CDR3 bases are TGTGCCAGCATTCAGCTCGGGACAGGGAGAAACGAGCAGTACTTC.

This clonotype was seen a handful of times. CDR3 loop: CAISPPQGRNEQFF. DNA for the CDR3: TGTGCCATCAGTCCACCCCAGGGTAGGAATGAGCAGTTCTTC. This chain uses TRBV10-3 with TRBJ2-1; D might be TRBD1 (5 bases). The CDR3 extends over 14 amino acids. Germline V gene lookup returns CDR1 ENHRY and CDR2 SYGVKD. The V gene lost 5 bases and the J gene lost 7 bases, with 15 bases spanning the gap.

This clonotype has a handful of counts. V and J are TRBV7-8 and TRBJ2-7, with 8 bases identical to TRBD1. Unmatched junction bases numbered 3, after V lost 5 bases and J lost 3 bases. The CDR3 loop spans 13 amino acids. Germline-derived CDR1 and CDR2 are SGHVS and FQNEAQ. In DNA form, the CDR3 reads TGTGCCAGCAGCCCAGGGGGCCACTACGAGCAGTACTTC. As protein: CASSPGGHYEQYF.

This clonotype was seen only a few times. The chain joins TRBV9 to TRBJ2-3; TRBD1 aligns across 7 bases. Germline V gives CDR1 SGDLS, CDR2 YYNGEE. This CDR3 spans 14 amino acids. V dropped 1 base and J dropped 6; count of bases not matched to a gene: 5. Written as DNA, the CDR3 is TGTGCCAGCAGCGTAAGGGGGCTTTGGGATACGCAGTATTTT. Residues: CASSVRGLWDTQYF.

The sample holds many counts of this clonotype. The rearrangement uses TRBV10-3 and TRBJ2-6; TRBD1 matches at 7 bases. The CDR3 contains 16 residues. Trimming took 6 bases from V and 0 from J; bases not matched to a gene: 5. CDR1 and CDR2 (germline): ENHRY, SYGVKD. CDR3 loop: CAIRGQAYSGANVLTF. DNA of the CDR3: TGTGCCATCAGAGGACAGGCCTACTCTGGGGCCAACGTCCTGACTTTC.

This clonotype was counted ten times or more. The chain is built from TRBV27 and TRBJ2-2, with D possibly matching TRBD1 (7 bases). The CDR3 extends over 16 amino acids. Germline V gene lookup returns CDR1 MNHEY and CDR2 SMNVEV (reference sequence). The V gene lost 8 bases and the J gene lost 4 bases, with 20 bases spanning the gap. The CDR3 region is CASRGTQGLSTGELFF. The CDR3 bases are TGTGCCAGCCGGGGGACACAGGGGTTGAGCACCGGGGAGCTGTTTTTT.